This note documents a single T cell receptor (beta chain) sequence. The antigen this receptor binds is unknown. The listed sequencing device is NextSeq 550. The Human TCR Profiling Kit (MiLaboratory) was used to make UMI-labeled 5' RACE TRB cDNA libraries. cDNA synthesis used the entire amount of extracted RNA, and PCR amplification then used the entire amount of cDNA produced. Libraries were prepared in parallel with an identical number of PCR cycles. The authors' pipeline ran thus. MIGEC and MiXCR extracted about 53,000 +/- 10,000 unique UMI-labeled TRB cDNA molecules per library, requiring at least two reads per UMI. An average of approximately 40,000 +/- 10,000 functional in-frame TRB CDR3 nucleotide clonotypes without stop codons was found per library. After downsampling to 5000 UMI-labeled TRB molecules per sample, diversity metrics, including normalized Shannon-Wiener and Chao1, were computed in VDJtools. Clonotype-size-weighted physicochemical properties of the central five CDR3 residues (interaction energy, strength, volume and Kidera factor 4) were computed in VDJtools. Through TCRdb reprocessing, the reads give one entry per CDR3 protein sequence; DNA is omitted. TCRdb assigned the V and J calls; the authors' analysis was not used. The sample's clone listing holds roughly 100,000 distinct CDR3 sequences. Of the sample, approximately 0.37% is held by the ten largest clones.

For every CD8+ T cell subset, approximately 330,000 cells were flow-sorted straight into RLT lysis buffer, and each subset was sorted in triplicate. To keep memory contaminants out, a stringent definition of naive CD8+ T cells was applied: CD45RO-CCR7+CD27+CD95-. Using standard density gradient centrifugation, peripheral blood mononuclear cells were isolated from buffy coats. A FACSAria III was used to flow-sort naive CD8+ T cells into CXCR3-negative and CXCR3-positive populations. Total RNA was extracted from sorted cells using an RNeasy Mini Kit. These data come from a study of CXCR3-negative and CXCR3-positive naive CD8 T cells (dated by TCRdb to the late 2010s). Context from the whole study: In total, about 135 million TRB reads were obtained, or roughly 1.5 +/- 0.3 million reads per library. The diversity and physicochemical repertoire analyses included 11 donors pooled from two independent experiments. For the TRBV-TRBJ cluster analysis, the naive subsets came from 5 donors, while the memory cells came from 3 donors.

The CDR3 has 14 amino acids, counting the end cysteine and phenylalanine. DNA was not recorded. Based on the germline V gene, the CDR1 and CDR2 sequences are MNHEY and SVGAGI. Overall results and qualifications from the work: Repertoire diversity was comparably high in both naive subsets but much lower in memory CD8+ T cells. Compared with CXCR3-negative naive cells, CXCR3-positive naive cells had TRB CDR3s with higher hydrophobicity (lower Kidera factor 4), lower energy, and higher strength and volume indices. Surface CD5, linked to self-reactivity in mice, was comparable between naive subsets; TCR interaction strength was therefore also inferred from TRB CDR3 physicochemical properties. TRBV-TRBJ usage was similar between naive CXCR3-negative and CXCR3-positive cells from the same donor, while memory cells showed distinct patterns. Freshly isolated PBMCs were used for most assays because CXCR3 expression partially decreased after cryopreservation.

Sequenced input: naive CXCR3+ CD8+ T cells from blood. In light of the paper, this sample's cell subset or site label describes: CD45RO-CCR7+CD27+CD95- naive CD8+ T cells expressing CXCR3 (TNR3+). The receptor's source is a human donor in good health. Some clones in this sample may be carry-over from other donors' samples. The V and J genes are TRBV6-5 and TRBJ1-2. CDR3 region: CASSYSAGVDGYTF.